This T cell receptor beta chain derives from a study of blood T cell repertoires in COVID-19. TCRdb's table, derived via immunoSEQ multiplex PCR, lists solely in-frame clones and lacks some. The data contain over 120,000 clones, around 80% of them singletons. The CDR3 extends over 16 amino acids. V was pared by 1 base and J by 10 bases, with 18 bases between. Germline CDR1 and CDR2: SGHDT and YYEEEE. The chain recombines TRBV5-6 with TRBJ1-6; D perhaps matches TRBD1 (5 bases). The sequenced sample consisted of peripheral blood. This TCR was recovered from a man in his 70s who had recovered from COVID-19. Here the CDR3 DNA reads TGTGCCAGCAGCTTGAATGAAGGGGCGCGGGGATCACCCCTCCACTTT. This translates into CASSLNEGARGSPLHF.